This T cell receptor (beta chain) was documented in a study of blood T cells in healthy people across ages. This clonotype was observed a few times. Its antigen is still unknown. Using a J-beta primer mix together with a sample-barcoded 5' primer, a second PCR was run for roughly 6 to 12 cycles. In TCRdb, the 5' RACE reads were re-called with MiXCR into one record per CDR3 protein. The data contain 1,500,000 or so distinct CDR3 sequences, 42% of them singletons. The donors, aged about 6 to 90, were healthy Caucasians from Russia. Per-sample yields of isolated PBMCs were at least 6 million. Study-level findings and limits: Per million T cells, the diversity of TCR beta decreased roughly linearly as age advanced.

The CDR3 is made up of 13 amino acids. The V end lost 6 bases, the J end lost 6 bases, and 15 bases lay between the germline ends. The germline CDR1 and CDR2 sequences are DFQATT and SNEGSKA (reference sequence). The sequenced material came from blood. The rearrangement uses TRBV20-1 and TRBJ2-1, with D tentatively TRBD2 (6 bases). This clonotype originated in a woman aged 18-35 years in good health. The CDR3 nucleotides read TGCAGTGCCGGGACTGGGTTGGGCAATGAGCAGTTCTTC. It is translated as CSAGTGLGNEQFF.